This is a list of T cell receptor beta chains from one sample in a study of radiation and T cells in renal cell carcinoma. The assay was immunoSEQ multiplex PCR, and TCRdb's table has in-frame clones only and misses some. The profile shows 150,000 or so clones, about nine tenths of them singletons. The specimen comprised blood, sampled from a patient whose treatment included radiotherapy and nephrectomy. These receptors came from a woman aged 70-85 years with renal cell carcinoma. CDR3s include the opening cysteine and the closing phenylalanine or tryptophan. The D gene is left open where the match is weak. Not every row has a clone size; where given, it reads once, few, many or a size class.

abundance | j_gene | d_gene | v_gene | CDR3aa | CDR3nt
NA | TRBJ1-2 | NA | TRBV7-2 | CASSLEIGSNYGYTF | TGTGCCAGCAGCTTAGAGATAGGATCCAACTATGGCTACACCTTC
NA | TRBJ1-5 | NA | TRBV19 | CASSRDSFNQPQHF | TGTGCCAGTAGTAGAGACAGCTTCAATCAGCCCCAGCATTTT
NA | TRBJ1-1 | NA | TRBV15 | CATSRDQISEAFF | TGTGCCACCAGCAGAGATCAAATAAGTGAAGCTTTCTTT
NA | TRBJ2-2 | NA | TRBV5-4 | CASSSNTTGELFF | TGTGCCAGCAGCTCGAACACGACAGGGGAGCTGTTTTTT
NA | TRBJ1-6 | TRBD1 | TRBV6-1 | CASSEKSGQGDSPLHF | TGTGCCAGCAGTGAAAAATCGGGACAGGGCGATTCACCCCTCCACTTT
NA | TRBJ2-5 | TRBD2 | TRBV6-5 | CASMRGGPQETQYF | TGTGCCAGCATGCGCGGGGGGCCCCAAGAGACCCAGTACTTC
NA | TRBJ1-1 | NA | TRBV28 | CASPGRGALNTEAFF | TGTGCCAGCCCTGGGAGGGGAGCCCTGAACACTGAAGCTTTCTTT
NA | TRBJ1-5 | NA | TRBV7-8 | CASSLSRRESFSNQPQHF | TGTGCCAGCAGCTTAAGTAGGCGTGAGTCTTTTAGCAATCAGCCCCAGCATTTT
NA | TRBJ2-4 | NA | TRBV18 | CASSPDRRENIQYF | TGTGCCAGCTCACCGGATAGACGCGAAAACATTCAGTACTTC
NA | TRBJ1-3 | NA | TRBV18 | CASLGTVSGNTIYF | TGTGCCAGCCTTGGTACGGTCTCTGGAAACACCATATATTTT
NA | TRBJ2-3 | NA | TRBV2 | CASWRAKQYF | TGTGCCAGCTGGCGCGCAAAGCAGTATTTT
once | TRBJ1-5 | NA | TRBV6-6 | CASSRAENQPQHF | TGTGCCAGCAGTCGAGCAGAGAATCAGCCCCAGCATTTT
once | TRBJ2-3 | NA | TRBV2 | CASSRGADTQYF | TGTGCCAGCAGTCGGGGAGCAGATACGCAGTATTTT
NA | TRBJ2-7 | TRBD1 | TRBV15 | CATSRGGTGGHEQYF | TGTGCCACCAGCAGGGGGGGGACAGGGGGCCACGAGCAGTACTTC
NA | TRBJ2-3 | NA | TRBV28 | CASSSGTLTDTQYF | TGTGCCAGCAGTTCCGGGACTCTCACAGATACGCAGTATTTT
NA | TRBJ2-5 | NA | TRBV5-6 | CASSLGYETQYF | TGTGCCAGCAGCTTGGGTTACGAGACCCAGTACTTC
NA | TRBJ2-3 | TRBD2 | TRBV5-1 | CASSSLAGRTDTQYF | TGCGCCAGCAGCTCCTTAGCGGGCCGCACAGATACGCAGTATTTT
NA | TRBJ1-2 | NA | TRBV4-1 | CASSQDLDRNYGYTF | TGCGCCAGCAGCCAAGATCTTGACCGTAACTATGGCTACACCTTC
NA | TRBJ1-5 | NA | TRBV7-9 | CASSPSRVGNQPQHF | TGTGCCAGCAGCCCGTCCAGGGTAGGGAATCAGCCCCAGCATTTT
NA | TRBJ2-3 | NA | TRBV19 | CASSKDSLTTDTQYF | TGTGCCAGTAGTAAAGACAGCCTCACCACAGATACGCAGTATTTT